The 4 T cell receptor beta chains given below trace back to one sample, sequenced in a study of CD8 T cells in Susac syndrome. An input of roughly 0.45 to 1 ug of RNA was subjected to reverse transcription using random hexamers. One entry per CDR3 protein, called by TCRdb with MiXCR from the immunoSEQ multiplex PCR reads. The top ten hold around 0.18% of the sample, which has around 270,000 distinct CDR3 sequences, about nine tenths seen once. The source material was CD8+ T cells from PBMCs. The receptors shown here come from a human donor with multiple sclerosis.

This rearrangement joins TRBV29-1 to TRBJ1-1; D ambiguous. The V gene's germline CDR1 is SQVTM and CDR2 ANQGSEA. The CDR3 consists of 14 residues. Trimming shortened V by 7 bases and J by 4 bases, and 19 bases separated the two germline ends. DNA for the CDR3: TGCAGCGCAGATACCCCGATGAGGAGCACTGAAGCTTTCTTT. Amino acid sequence: CSADTPMRSTEAFF.

The chain uses TRBV7-8 and TRBJ2-7; possibly TRBD1 for D (6 bases). The germline V gene has CDR1 SGHVS and CDR2 FQNEAQ. The V gene lost 5 bases and the J gene lost 7 bases, with 9 bases spanning the gap. The CDR3 totals 11 residues. CDR3 residues: CASSARGEQYF. CDR3 nucleotides: TGTGCCAGCAGCGCCAGGGGTGAGCAGTACTTC.

The chain combines TRBV28 with TRBJ2-2, with 8 bases that match TRBD1. CDR3 length: 16 amino acids. CDR1 and CDR2 (germline): MDHEN, SYDVKM. Trimming removed 2 bases from V and 6 bases from J; junction bases left unmatched: 8. The CDR3 DNA reads as TGTGCCAGCAGTTTAATAACAGGGGGTAGCGCCGGGGAGCTGTTTTTT. The encoded protein is CASSLITGGSAGELFF.

The chain carries TRBV11-2 and TRBJ2-4; D is possibly TRBD2 (6 bases). In germline, CDR1 is SGHAT, CDR2 FQNNGV. V was trimmed by 2 bases and J by 4 bases, leaving 15 bases between them. This CDR3 has 16 amino acids. Here the CDR3 DNA reads TGTGCCAGCAGCTTACTGGTCGGGACTCATAAAAACATTCAGTACTTC. Its protein is CASSLLVGTHKNIQYF.